The TCR beta chain described here comes from a study of blood T cell repertoires in COVID-19. Study at large: Acute and convalescent COVID-19 specimens originated in the United States, Italy and Spain. The cDNA or gDNA used as material had been derived from T cells, B-cell-depleted T cells, or PBMCs.

CDR1 and CDR2 from the germline V gene are SGDLS and YYNGEE. The CDR3 has 16 amino acids. After removal of 2 bases from V and 0 bases from J, the junction contained 2 bases not matched to a gene. Methods used by the authors: Amplified reference gene primers provided the basis for estimating nucleated cell counts. Sequencing was performed with immunoSEQ multiplex PCR; in TCRdb, only in-frame clones are kept and a portion is missing. V and J calls and clone size are those listed in that table; D and trimming were worked out from the DNA. The table lists 200,000 to 300,000 clones, roughly 80% of them singletons.

The sequenced sample consisted of peripheral blood. V gene TRBV9 combines with J gene TRBJ2-3, with 11 bases that match TRBD2. This clonotype was obtained from a man aged 60-69 years with acute or convalescent COVID-19. The CDR3 is CASSVLAGGSTDTQYF. The DNA of the CDR3 is TGTGCCAGCAGCGTCCTAGCGGGGGGTAGCACAGATACGCAGTATTTT.